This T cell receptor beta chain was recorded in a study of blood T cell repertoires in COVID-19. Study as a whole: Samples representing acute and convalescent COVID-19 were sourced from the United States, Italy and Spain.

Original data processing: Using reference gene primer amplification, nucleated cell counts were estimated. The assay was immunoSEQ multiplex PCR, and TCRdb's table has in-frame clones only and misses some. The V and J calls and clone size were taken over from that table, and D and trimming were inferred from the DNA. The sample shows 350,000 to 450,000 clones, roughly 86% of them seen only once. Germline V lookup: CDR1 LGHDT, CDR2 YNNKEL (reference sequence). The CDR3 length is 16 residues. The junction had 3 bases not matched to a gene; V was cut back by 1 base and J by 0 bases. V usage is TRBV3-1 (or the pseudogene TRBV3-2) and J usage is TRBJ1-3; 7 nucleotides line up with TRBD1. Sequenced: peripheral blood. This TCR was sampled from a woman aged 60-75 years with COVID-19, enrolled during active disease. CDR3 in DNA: TGTGCCAGCAGCCAAGCCGGGACAGCCTCTGGAAACACCATATATTTT. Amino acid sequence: CASSQAGTASGNTIYF.